Sequencing of this T cell receptor (beta chain) was carried out in a study of cytomegalovirus exposure and HLA in healthy donors. General study results and limits: With later analysis, a missense DCLRE1C variant became linked to TCR beta V- and J-gene trimming. According to an earlier analysis, most TCR beta V segments yielded productive rearrangements about 87% or about 30% of the time. TCR beta chains associated with HLA were, in a later analysis, more clonally expanded than equally common others. Roughly 170 TCR beta chains were listed as cytomegalovirus-associated.

With respect to this clone: Its antigen is as yet unknown.

PCR employed 60 Vbeta and 13 Jbeta primers. Libraries were prepared by immunoSEQ multiplex PCR; TCRdb keeps only in-frame clonotypes and omits some of them. The table shows 150,000 to 200,000 clones, with approximately 80% occurring only once. Germline V gives CDR1 SEHNR, CDR2 FQNEAQ (reference sequence). V lost 5 bases and J lost 8, with 15 bases in between. The CDR3 has 14 amino acids. The receptor was isolated from a woman in her late teens or twenties in good health and CMV-seropositive. Sequenced: PBMCs. This chain uses TRBV7-9 with TRBJ1-4; D unresolved. The CDR3 coding sequence is TGTGCCAGCAGCCCGGATTTTGACTTCGAAAAACTGTTTTTT. As protein: CASSPDFDFEKLFF. The full variable domain, its missing parts supplied by reference TRBV7-9 and TRBJ1-4, is DTGVSQNPRHKITKRGQNVTFRCDPISEHNRLYWYRQTLGQGPEFLTYFQNEAQLEKSRLLSDRFSAERPKGSFSTLEIQRTEQGDSAMYLCASSPDFDFEKLFFGSGTQLSVL.